Included here is one T cell receptor beta chain sequence, with context. Its specificity is unknown. The sample belongs to a study of CD4+ T cells in melanoma. Per the germline V gene, CDR1 is SGHNT and CDR2 is YENEEA. Trimming took 5 bases from V and 4 from J, leaving 6 bases between them. There are 11 residues in the CDR3. Sequenced by immunoSEQ multiplex PCR; TCRdb stores in-frame clones only, minus some. The sample records 6,400 or so clones, around 63% being singletons. General study results and limits: A reported correlation linked neoantigen-specific CD4+ T cells to CD8+, macrophage and B cell function.

The chain combines TRBV11-3 with TRBJ2-7; D gene unclear. The clonotype originates from a human donor with melanoma. Sequenced: cells from a culture (not recorded whether cultured in vitro). The CDR3 reads CASSVFYEQYF. CDR3 sequence (DNA): TGTGCCAGCAGCGTATTTTACGAGCAGTACTTC.